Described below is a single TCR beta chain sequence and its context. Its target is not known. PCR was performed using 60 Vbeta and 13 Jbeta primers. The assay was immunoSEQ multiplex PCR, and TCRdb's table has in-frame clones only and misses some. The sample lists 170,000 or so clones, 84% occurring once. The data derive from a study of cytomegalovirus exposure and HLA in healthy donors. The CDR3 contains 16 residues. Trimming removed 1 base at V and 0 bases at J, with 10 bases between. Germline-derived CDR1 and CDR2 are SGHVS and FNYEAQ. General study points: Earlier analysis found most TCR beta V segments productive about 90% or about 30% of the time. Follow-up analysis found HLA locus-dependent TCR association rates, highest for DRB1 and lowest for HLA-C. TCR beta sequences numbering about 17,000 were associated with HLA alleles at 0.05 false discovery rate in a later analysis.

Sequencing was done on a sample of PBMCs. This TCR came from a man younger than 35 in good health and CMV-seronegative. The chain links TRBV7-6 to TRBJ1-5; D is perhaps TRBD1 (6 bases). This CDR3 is CASSLGTGNSNQPQHF. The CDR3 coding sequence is TGTGCCAGCAGCTTAGGCACAGGGAATAGCAATCAGCCCCAGCATTTT.